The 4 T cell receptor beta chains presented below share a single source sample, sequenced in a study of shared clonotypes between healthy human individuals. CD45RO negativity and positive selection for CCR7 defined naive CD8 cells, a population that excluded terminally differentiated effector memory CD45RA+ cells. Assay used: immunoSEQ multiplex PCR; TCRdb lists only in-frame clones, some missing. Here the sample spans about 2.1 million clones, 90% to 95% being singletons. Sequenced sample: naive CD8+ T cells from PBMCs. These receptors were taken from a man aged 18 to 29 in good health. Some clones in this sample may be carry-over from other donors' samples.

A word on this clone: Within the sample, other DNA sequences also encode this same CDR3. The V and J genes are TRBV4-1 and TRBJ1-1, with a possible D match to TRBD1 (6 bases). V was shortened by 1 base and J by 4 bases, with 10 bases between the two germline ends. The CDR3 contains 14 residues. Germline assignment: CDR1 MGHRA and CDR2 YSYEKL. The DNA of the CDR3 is TGCGCCAGCAGCCAAGGGGGGGGCGGCACTGAAGCTTTCTTT. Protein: CASSQGGGGTEAFF.

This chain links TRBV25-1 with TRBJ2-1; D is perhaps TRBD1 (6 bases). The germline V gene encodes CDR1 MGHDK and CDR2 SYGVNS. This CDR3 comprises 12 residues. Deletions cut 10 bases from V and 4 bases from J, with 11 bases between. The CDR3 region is CATTRGYNEQFF. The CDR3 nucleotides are TGTGCCACCACAAGGGGGTACAATGAGCAGTTCTTC.

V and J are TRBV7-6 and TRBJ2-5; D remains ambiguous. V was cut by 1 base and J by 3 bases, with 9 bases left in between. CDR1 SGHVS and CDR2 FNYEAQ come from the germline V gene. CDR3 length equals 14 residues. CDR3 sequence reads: CASSLEGNEETQYF. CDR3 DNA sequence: TGTGCCAGCAGCTTAGAGGGAAACGAAGAGACCCAGTACTTC.

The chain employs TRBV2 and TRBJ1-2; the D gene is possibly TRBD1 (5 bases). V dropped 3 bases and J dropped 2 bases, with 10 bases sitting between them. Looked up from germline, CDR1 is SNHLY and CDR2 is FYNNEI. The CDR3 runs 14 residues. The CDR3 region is CASSDLQENYGYTF. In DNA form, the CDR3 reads TGTGCCAGCAGTGATCTACAGGAGAACTATGGCTACACCTTC.